The 6 T cell receptor beta chains below come from one sample, sequenced in a study of T cell responses to AZD1222 COVID-19 vaccine. TCRdb's copy holds only in-frame clones and misses some; the assay was immunoSEQ multiplex PCR. This table holds some 170,000 clones, 90% to 95% found once. Sequencing was performed on peripheral blood, taken 28 days after the second AZD1222 dose. These receptors were obtained from an adult who received the AZD1222 COVID-19 vaccine.

This clone was recorded only once. The V call is TRBV6-5, the J call TRBJ1-4; perhaps TRBD1 as D (5 bases). The V gene's germline CDR1 is MNHEY and CDR2 SVGAGI. V shed 8 bases and J shed 1 base, with 11 bases lying between them. The CDR3 runs to 14 residues. In DNA form, the CDR3 reads TGTGCCAGCGCGACAGATGGAACTAATGAAAAACTGTTTTTT. Translating it yields CASATDGTNEKLFF.

The chain joins TRBV7-8 to TRBJ2-3, with 9 bases matching TRBD2. CDR1 SGHVS and CDR2 FQNEAQ come from the germline V gene. The V gene end was trimmed by 1 base and the J gene end by 3 bases; junction bases not matched to a gene: 8. The CDR3 is 17 amino acids. This CDR3 is CASSLVMGLAGTDTQYF. CDR3 in DNA: TGTGCCAGCAGCTTAGTGATGGGGCTAGCGGGAACAGATACGCAGTATTTT.

The chain carries TRBV14 and TRBJ1-1; D gene ambiguous. V was shortened by 2 bases and J by 5 bases, with 9 bases between the two germline ends. The CDR3 has 13 amino acids. From germline, CDR1 is SGHDN and CDR2 FVKESK. The CDR3 DNA reads as TGTGCCAGCAGCCAAAATTCTGATACTGAAGCTTTCTTT. It is translated as CASSQNSDTEAFF.

The chain carries TRBV4-1 and TRBJ2-1, with a weak D call TRBD2 (5 bases). Germline CDR1 and CDR2: MGHRA and YSYEKL. The V end lost 0 bases, the J end lost 5 bases, and 11 bases lay between the germline ends. The CDR3 has 15 amino acids. The CDR3 nucleotides are TGCGCCAGCAGCCAAGATTTGGAGCGGCACAATGAGCAGTTCTTC. The encoded protein is CASSQDLERHNEQFF.

V is TRBV3-1 (or the pseudogene TRBV3-2) and J is TRBJ2-7; tentatively, D is TRBD2 (6 bases). Germline loops: CDR1 LGHDT, CDR2 YNNKEL (reference sequence). V lost 4 bases to trimming and J lost 3 bases, with 10 bases between them. This CDR3 is 13 amino acids long. For the CDR3, the DNA is TGTGCCAGCAGCCGGAGTAGCGGCTACGAGCAGTACTTC. Residues: CASSRSSGYEQYF.

The gene calls are TRBV18 and TRBJ2-3; 7 nucleotides match TRBD2. CDR1 is KGHSH, CDR2 LQKENI, per germline. CDR3 length: 14 residues. V shed 3 bases, J shed 6 bases, and the junction held 6 bases outside the gene matches. The CDR3 region has the DNA TGTGCCAGCTCACCTGGGACCGGGGGGGATACGCAGTATTTT. Protein sequence: CASSPGTGGDTQYF.